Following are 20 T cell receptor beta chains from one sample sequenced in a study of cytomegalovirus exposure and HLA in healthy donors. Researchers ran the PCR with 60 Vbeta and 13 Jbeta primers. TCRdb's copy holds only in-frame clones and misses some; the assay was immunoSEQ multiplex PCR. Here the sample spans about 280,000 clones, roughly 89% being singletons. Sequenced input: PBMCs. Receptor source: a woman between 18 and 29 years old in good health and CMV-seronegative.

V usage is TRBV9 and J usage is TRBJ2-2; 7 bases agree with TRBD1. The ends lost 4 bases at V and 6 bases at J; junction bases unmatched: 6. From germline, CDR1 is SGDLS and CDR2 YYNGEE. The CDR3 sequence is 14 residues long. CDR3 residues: CASSPRQGAGELFF. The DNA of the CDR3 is TGTGCCAGCAGCCCCCGACAGGGAGCCGGGGAGCTGTTTTTT. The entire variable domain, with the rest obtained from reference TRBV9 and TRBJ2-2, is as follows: DSGVTQTPKHLITATGQRVTLRCSPRSGDLSVYWYQQSLDQGLQFLIQYYNGEERAKGNILERFSAQQFPDLHSELNLSSLELGDSALYFCASSPRQGAGELFFGEGSRLTVL.

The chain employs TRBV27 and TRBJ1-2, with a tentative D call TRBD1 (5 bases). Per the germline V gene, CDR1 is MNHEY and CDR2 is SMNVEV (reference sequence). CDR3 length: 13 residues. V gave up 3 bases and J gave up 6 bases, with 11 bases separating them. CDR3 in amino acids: CASSFRDSDGYTF. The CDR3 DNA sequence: TGTGCCAGCAGTTTCCGGGACTCAGATGGCTACACCTTC.

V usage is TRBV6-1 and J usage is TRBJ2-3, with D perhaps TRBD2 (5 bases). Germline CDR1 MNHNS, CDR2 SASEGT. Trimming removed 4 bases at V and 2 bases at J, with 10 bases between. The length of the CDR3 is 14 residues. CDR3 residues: CASSGSGYTDTQYF. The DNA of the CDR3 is TGTGCCAGCAGTGGAAGCGGATACACAGATACGCAGTATTTT.

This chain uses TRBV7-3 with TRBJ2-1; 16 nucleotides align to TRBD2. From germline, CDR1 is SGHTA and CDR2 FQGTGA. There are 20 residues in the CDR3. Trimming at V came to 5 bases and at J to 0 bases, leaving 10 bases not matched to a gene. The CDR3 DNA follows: TGTGCCAGCAGCCTGGTGGCGGGACTAGCGGGGGGGGTCTCCTACAATGAGCAGTTCTTC. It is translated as CASSLVAGLAGGVSYNEQFF.

This CDR3 reads CASSLGATPGSETQYF. CDR3 nucleotides: TGCGCCAGCAGCTTGGGGGCAACTCCGGGGAGTGAGACCCAGTACTTC. The rearrangement links TRBV5-1 to TRBJ2-5; weak D call: TRBD2 (5 bases). Trimming removed 0 bases from V and 5 bases from J, with 17 bases in between. Germline CDR1 SGHRS, CDR2 YFSETQ. The CDR3 loop spans 16 amino acids. The full variable domain, rest sourced from reference TRBV5-1 and TRBJ2-5, is KAGVTQTPRYLIKTRGQQVTLSCSPISGHRSVSWYQQTPGQGLQFLFEYFSETQRNKGNFPGRFSGRQFSNSRSEMNVSTLELGDSALYLCASSLGATPGSETQYFGPGTRLLVL.

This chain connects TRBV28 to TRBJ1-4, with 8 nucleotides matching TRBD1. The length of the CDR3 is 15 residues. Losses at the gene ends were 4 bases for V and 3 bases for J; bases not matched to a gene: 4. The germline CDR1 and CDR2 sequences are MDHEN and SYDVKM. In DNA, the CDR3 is TGTGCCAGCAGTTCTCAGGGGGCGGCTAATGAAAAACTGTTTTTT. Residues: CASSSQGAANEKLFF. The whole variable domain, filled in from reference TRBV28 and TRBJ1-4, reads DVKVTQSSRYLVKRTGEKVFLECVQDMDHENMFWYRQDPGLGLRLIYFSYDVKMKEKGDIPEGYSVSREKKERFSLILESASTNQTSMYLCASSSQGAANEKLFFGSGTQLSVL.

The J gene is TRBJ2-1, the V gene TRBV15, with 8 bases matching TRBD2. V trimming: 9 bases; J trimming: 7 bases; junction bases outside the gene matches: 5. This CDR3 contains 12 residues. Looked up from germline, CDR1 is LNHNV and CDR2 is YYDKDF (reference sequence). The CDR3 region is CATSGLVNEQFF. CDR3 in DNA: TGTGCCACTTCGGGACTAGTGAATGAGCAGTTCTTC.

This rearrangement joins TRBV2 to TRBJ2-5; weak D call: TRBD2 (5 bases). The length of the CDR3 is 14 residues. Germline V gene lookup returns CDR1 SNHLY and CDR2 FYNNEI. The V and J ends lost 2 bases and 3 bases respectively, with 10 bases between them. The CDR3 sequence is CASSEWGAEETQYF. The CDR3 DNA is TGTGCCAGCAGTGAATGGGGAGCCGAAGAGACCCAGTACTTC. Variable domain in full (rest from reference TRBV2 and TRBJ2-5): EPEVTQTPSHQVTQMGQEVILRCVPISNHLYFYWYRQILGQKVEFLVSFYNNEISEKSEIFDDQFSVERPDGSNFTLKIRSTKLEDSAMYFCASSEWGAEETQYFGPGTRLLVL.

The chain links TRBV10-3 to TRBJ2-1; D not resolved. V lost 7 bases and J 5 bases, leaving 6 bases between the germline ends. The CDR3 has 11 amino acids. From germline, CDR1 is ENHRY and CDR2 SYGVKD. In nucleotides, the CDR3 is TGTGCCATCACTCTAAACAATGAGCAGTTCTTC. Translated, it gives CAITLNNEQFF.

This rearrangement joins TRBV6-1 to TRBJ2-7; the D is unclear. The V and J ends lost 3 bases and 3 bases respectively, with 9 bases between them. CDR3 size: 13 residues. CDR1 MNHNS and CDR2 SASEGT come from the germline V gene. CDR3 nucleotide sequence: TGTGCCAGCAGTGATTTTCCAATCTACGAGCAGTACTTC. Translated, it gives CASSDFPIYEQYF.

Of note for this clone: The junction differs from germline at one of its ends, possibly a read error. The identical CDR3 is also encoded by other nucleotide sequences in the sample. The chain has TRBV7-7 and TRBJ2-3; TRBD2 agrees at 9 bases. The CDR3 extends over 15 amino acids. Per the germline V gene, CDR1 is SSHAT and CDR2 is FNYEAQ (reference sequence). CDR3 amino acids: CDPSGANSSTDTQYF. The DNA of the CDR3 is TGCGACCCTAGCGGGGCCAACTCTAGCACAGATACGCAGTATTTT.

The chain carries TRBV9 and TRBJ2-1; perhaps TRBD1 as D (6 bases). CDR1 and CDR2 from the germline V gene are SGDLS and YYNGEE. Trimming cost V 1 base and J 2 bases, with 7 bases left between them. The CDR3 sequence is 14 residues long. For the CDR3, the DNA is TGTGCCAGCAGCGTAAGGGGGACCTACAATGAGCAGTTCTTC. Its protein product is CASSVRGTYNEQFF.

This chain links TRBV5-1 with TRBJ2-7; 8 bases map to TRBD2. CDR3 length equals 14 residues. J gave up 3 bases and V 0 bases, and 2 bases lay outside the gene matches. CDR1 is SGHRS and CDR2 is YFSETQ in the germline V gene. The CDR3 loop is CASSLGSGIYEQYF. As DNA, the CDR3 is TGCGCCAGCAGCTTGGGTAGCGGGATCTACGAGCAGTACTTC.

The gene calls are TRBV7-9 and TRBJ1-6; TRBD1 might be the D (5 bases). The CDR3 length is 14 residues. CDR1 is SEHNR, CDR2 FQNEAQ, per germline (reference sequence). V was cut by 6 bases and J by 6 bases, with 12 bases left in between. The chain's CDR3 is CASSPTGGNSPLHF. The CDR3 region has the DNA TGTGCCAGCAGTCCGACGGGGGGTAATTCACCCCTCCACTTT.

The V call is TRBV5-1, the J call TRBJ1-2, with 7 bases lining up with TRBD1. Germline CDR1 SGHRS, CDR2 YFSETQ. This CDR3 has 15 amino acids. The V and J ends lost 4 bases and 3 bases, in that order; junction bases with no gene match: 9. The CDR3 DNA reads TGCGCCAGCAGCCCGGGACAGAGTAAAGACTATGGCTACACCTTC. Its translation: CASSPGQSKDYGYTF. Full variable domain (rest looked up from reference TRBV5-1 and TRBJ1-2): KAGVTQTPRYLIKTRGQQVTLSCSPISGHRSVSWYQQTPGQGLQFLFEYFSETQRNKGNFPGRFSGRQFSNSRSEMNVSTLELGDSALYLCASSPGQSKDYGYTFGSGTRLTVV.

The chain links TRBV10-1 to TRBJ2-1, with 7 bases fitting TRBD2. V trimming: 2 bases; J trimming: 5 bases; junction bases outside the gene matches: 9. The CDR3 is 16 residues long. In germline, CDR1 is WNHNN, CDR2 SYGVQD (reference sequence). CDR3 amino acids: CASSERWLADNNEQFF. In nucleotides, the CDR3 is TGCGCCAGCAGTGAGCGGTGGCTAGCGGACAACAATGAGCAGTTCTTC.

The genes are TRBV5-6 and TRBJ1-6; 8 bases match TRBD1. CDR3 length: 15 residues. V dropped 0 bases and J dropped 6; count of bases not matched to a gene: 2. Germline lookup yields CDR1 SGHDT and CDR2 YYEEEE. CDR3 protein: CASSLGTGSNSPLHF. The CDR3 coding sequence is TGTGCCAGCAGCTTGGGGACAGGGAGTAATTCACCCCTCCACTTT.

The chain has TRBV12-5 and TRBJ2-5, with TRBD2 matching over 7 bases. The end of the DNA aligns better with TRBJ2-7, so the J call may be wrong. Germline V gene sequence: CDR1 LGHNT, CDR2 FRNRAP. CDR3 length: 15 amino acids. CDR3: CASGAGGGEDYEQYF. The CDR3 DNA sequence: TGTGCTAGTGGTGCGGGTGGGGGGGAGGACTACGAGCAGTACTTC.

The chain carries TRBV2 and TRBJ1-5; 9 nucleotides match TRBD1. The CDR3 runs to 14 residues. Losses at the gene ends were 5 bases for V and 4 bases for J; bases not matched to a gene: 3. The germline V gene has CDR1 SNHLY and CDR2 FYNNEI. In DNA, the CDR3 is TGTGCCAGCAGTCGGACAGGGGTAAATCAGCCCCAGCATTTT. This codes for CASSRTGVNQPQHF.

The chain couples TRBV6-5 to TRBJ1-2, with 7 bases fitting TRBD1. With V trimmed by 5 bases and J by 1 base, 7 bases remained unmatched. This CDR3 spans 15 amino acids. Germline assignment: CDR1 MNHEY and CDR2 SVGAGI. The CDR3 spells CASSRQGARNYGYTF. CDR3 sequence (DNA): TGTGCCAGCAGTCGACAGGGCGCCCGTAACTATGGCTACACCTTC.